The source of this T cell receptor (beta chain) is a study of T-cell memory formation after mild COVID-19. Researchers used 5'RACE with constant-segment primers to make TCR alpha and TCR beta cDNA libraries that carry sample barcodes and UMIs. MiXCR, run by TCRdb on the 5' RACE reads, gives a single entry per CDR3 protein. The sample includes 200,000 to 300,000 distinct CDR3 sequences, approximately 15% seen only once; the top ten take 2.1%. The CDR3 sequence is 12 residues long. The germline gives CDR1 SGHNT, CDR2 YENEEA. Unmatched junction bases numbered 1, after V lost 1 base and J lost 9 bases. Source material: PBMCs or a T cell subset sorted from them (not recorded which). J is TRBJ2-5 and V is TRBV11-3; 8 bases map to TRBD1. The clonotype originates from an adult woman who had mild COVID-19 (a few samples of this study predate the infection). Cell type and time point are not known. CDR3 sequence reads: CASSLGTGSQYF. CDR3 sequence (DNA): TGTGCCAGCAGCTTAGGGACAGGGTCCCAGTACTTC. Full variable domain (rest looked up from reference TRBV11-3 and TRBJ2-5): EAGVVQSPRYKIIEKKQPVAFWCNPISGHNTLYWYLQNLGQGPELLIRYENEEAVDDSQLPKDRFSAERLKGVDSTLKIQPAELGDSAVYLCASSLGTGSQYFGPGTRLLVL.